This T cell receptor beta chain was captured in a study of CD8 T cells in Susac syndrome. Deletions cut 10 bases from V and 0 bases from J, with 7 bases between. The germline V gene encodes CDR1 SNHLY and CDR2 FYNNEI. The length of the CDR3 is 12 residues. Sequencing of TCR beta was undertaken in CD8+ and CD4+ T cells derived from blood. FACS enriched CD8+ TEMRA cells, while bulk CD8+ and CD4+ were negatively isolated. The RNA input was roughly 0.45 to 1 ug, and it was reverse transcribed with random hexamers. The CDR3 of TCR beta was amplified by immunoSEQ multiplex PCR across 54 Vbeta and 13 Jbeta. TCRdb reanalysed the immunoSEQ multiplex PCR reads using MiXCR and keeps one entry per CDR3 protein. This sample carries about 120,000 distinct CDR3 sequences, under 95% of them seen once, and the ten largest clones take approximately 0.11%.

The TCR sequence derives from a human donor in good health. The chain joins TRBV2 to TRBJ2-1, with D tentatively TRBD2 (6 bases). Sequencing was performed on CD8+ T cells from PBMCs. CDR3: CATTSSYNEQFF. The DNA of the CDR3 is TGTGCCACGACTAGCTCCTACAATGAGCAGTTCTTC.